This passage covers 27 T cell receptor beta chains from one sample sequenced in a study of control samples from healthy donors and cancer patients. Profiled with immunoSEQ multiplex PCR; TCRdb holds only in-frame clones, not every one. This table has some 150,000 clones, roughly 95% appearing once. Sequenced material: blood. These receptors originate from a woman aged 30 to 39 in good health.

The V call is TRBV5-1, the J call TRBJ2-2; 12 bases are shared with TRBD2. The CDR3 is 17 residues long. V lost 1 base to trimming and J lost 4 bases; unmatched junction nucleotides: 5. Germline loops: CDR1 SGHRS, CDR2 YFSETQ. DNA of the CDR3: TGCGCCAGCAGCTTGCTGACTAGCGGGAGAGCCACCGGGGAGCTGTTTTTT. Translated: CASSLLTSGRATGELFF. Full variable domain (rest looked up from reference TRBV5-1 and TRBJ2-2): KAGVTQTPRYLIKTRGQQVTLSCSPISGHRSVSWYQQTPGQGLQFLFEYFSETQRNKGNFPGRFSGRQFSNSRSEMNVSTLELGDSALYLCASSLLTSGRATGELFFGEGSRLTVL.

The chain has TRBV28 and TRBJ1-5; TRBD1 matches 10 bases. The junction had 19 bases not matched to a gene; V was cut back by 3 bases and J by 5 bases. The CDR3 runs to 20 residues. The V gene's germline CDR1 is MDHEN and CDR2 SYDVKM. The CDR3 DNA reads TGTGCCAGCAGTTTGTTGGGCCTAAAGCGGGACAGGGGTAGTGATCAGCCCCAGCATTTT. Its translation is CASSLLGLKRDRGSDQPQHF.

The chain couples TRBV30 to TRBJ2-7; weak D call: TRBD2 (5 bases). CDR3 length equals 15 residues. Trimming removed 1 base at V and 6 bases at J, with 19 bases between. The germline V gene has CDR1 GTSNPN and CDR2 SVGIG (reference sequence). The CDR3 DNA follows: TGTGCCTGGAGTGCTTTAGGAGCTTCGACTACCGAGCAGTACTTC. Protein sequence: CAWSALGASTTEQYF.

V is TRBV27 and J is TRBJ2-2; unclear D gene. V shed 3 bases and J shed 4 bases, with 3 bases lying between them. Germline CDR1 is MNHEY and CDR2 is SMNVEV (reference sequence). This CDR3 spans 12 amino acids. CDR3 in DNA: TGTGCCAGCAGTTTCTTCACCGGGGAGCTGTTTTTT. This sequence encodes CASSFFTGELFF.

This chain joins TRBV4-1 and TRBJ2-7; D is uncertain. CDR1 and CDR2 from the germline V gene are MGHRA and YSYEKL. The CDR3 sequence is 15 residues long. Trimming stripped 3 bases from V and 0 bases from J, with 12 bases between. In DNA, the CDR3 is TGCGCCAGCAGCCACCACCTAGACAACTCCTACGAGCAGTACTTC. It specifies CASSHHLDNSYEQYF.

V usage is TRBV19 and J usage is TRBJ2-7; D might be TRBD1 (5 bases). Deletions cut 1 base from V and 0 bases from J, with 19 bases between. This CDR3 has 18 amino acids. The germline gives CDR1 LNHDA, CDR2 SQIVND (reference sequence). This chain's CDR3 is CASSIAIGATAHSYEQYF. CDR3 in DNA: TGTGCCAGTAGTATAGCTATCGGAGCGACAGCGCACTCCTACGAGCAGTACTTC.

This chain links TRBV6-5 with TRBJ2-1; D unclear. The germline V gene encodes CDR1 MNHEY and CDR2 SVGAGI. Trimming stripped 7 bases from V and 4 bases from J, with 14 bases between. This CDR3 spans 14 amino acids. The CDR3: CASTPVGGYNEQFF. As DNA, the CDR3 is TGTGCCAGCACTCCGGTAGGTGGATACAATGAGCAGTTCTTC.

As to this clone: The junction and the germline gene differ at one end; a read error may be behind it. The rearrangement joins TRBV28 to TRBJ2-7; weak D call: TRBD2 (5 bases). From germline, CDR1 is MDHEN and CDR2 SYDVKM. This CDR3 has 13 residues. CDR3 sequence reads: CASTLRSGNEQYF. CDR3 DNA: TGTGCCAGCACTTTACGGTCGGGGAACGAGCAGTACTTC.

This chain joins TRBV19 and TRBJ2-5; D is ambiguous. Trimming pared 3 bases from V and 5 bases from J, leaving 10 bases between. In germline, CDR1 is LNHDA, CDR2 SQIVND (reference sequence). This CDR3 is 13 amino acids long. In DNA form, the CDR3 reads TGTGCCAGTAGTATCGCCCTGGGGGAGACCCAGTACTTC. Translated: CASSIALGETQYF.

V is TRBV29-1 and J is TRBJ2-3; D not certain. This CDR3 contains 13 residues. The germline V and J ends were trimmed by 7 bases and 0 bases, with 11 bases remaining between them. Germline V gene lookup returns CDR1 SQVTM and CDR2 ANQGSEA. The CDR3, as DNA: TGCAGCGGTAGCCGAGGAAGCACAGATACGCAGTATTTT. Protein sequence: CSGSRGSTDTQYF.

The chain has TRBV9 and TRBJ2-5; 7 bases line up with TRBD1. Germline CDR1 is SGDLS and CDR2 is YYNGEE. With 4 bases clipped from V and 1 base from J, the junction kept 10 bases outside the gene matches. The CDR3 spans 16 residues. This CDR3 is CASSTRQGFPQETQYF. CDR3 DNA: TGTGCCAGCAGCACTCGACAGGGCTTCCCCCAAGAGACCCAGTACTTC. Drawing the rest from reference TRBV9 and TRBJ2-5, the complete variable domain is DSGVTQTPKHLITATGQRVTLRCSPRSGDLSVYWYQQSLDQGLQFLIQYYNGEERAKGNILERFSAQQFPDLHSELNLSSLELGDSALYFCASSTRQGFPQETQYFGPGTRLLVL.

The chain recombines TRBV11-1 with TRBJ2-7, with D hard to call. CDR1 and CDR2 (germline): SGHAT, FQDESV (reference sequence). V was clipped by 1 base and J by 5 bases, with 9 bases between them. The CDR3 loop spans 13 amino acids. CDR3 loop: CASSLGRANEQYF. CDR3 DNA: TGTGCCAGCAGCTTAGGTCGGGCGAACGAGCAGTACTTC.

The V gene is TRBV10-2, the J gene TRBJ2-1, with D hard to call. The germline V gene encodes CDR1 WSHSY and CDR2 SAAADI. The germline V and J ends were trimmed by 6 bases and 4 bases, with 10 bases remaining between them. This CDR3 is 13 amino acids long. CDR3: CASRVDPYNEQFF. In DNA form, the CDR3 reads TGCGCCAGCAGGGTGGACCCTTACAATGAGCAGTTCTTC.

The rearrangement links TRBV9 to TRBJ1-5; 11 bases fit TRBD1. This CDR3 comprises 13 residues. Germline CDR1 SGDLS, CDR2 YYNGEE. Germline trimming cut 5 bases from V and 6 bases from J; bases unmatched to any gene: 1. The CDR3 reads CASRGQGVQPQHF. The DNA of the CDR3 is TGTGCCAGCAGGGGACAGGGGGTTCAGCCCCAGCATTTT.

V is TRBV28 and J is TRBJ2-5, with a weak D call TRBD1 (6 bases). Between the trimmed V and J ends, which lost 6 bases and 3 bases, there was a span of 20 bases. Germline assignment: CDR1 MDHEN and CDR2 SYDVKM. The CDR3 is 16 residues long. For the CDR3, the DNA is TGTGCCAGCAGCCCCCAGACTCTCGGGACAAAAGAGACCCAGTACTTC. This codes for CASSPQTLGTKETQYF.

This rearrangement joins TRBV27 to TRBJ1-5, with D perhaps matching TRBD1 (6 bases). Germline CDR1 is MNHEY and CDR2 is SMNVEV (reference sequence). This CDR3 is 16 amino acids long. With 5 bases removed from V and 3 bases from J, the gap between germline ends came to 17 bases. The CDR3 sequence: CASSPTTGDDNQPQHF. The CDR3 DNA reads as TGTGCCAGCAGTCCCACGACAGGAGACGACAATCAGCCCCAGCATTTT.

CDR3 residues: CASSHRVPLDASPLHF. For the CDR3, the DNA is TGTGCCAGCAGCCACCGGGTCCCTTTGGATGCTTCACCCCTCCACTTT. The V and J genes are TRBV7-2 and TRBJ1-6; D is unresolved. The V and J ends lost 5 bases and 9 bases respectively, with 20 bases between them. Germline CDR1 reads SGHTA; CDR2 reads FQGNSA. The CDR3 extends over 16 amino acids.

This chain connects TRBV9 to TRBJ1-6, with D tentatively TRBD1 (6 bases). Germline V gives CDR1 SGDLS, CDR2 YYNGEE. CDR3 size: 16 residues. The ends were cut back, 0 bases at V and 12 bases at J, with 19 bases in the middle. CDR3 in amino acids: CASSVEPRGDTRPLHF. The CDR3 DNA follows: TGTGCCAGCAGCGTAGAGCCCAGGGGTGACACCCGACCCCTCCACTTT.

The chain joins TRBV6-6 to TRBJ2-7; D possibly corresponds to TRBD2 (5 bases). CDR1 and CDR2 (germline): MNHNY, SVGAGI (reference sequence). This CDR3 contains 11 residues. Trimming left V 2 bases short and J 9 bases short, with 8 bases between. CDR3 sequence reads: CASSYEGAQYF. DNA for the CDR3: TGTGCCAGCAGTTACGAGGGTGCGCAGTACTTC.

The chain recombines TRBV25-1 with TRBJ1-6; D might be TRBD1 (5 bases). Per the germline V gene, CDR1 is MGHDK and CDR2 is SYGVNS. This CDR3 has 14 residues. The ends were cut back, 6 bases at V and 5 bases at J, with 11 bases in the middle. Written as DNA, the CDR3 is TGTGCCAGCAGGGTGGGCAGGGATAATTCACCCCTCCACTTT. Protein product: CASRVGRDNSPLHF.

The CDR3 sequence is CSGKTGSNEKLFF. CDR3 bases: TGCAGCGGTAAGACAGGCTCGAATGAAAAACTGTTTTTT. V usage is TRBV29-1 and J usage is TRBJ1-4, with D possibly matching TRBD1 (6 bases). V lost 7 bases and J lost 5, with 14 bases in between. This CDR3 contains 13 residues. Germline CDR1 is SQVTM and CDR2 is ANQGSEA.

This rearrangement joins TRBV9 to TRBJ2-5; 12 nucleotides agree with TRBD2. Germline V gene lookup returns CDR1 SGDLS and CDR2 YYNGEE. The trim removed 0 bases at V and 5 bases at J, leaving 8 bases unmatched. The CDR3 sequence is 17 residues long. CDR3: CASSVDPSGGALETQYF. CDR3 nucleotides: TGTGCCAGCAGCGTAGACCCTAGCGGGGGGGCCTTGGAGACCCAGTACTTC.

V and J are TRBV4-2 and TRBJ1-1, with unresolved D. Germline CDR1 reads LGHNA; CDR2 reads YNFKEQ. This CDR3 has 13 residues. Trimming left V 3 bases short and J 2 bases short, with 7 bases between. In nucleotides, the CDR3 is TGTGCCAGCAGCCAGACAACAAACACTGAAGCTTTCTTT. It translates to CASSQTTNTEAFF.

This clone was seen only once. CDR3 coding DNA: TGTGCCAGCAGCCCTCGACTAGCGGGAGCCTACAATGAGCAGTTCTTC. Its translation is CASSPRLAGAYNEQFF. The V and J genes are TRBV11-2 and TRBJ2-1; 12 nucleotides align to TRBD2. Losses at the gene ends were 5 bases for V and 2 bases for J; bases not matched to a gene: 4. Germline V gene data show CDR1 as SGHAT and CDR2 as FQNNGV. The CDR3 covers 16 residues.

CDR3 sequence: CASSERGPLNEKLFF. In DNA, the CDR3 is TGTGCCAGCAGTGAGCGGGGACCGCTTAATGAAAAACTGTTTTTT. The chain is built from TRBV6-1 and TRBJ1-4; weak D call: TRBD1 (5 bases). The CDR3 extends over 15 amino acids. Trimming removed 3 bases from V and 4 bases from J, with 12 bases in between. In germline, CDR1 is MNHNS, CDR2 SASEGT.

CDR3 region: CASSYGGISYNEQFF. The CDR3 nucleotides are TGTGCCAGCAGTTACGGGGGGATCTCCTACAATGAGCAGTTCTTC. This rearrangement joins TRBV6-5 to TRBJ2-1; TRBD2 might be the D (6 bases). The germline V gene has CDR1 MNHEY and CDR2 SVGAGI. CDR3 size: 15 residues. Trimming cost V 2 bases and J 0 bases, with 8 bases left between them.

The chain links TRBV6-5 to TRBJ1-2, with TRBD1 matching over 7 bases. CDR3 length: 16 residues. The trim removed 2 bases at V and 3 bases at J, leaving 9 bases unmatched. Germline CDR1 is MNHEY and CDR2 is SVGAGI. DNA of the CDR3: TGTGCCAGCAGTTACGGGCAGGGGGGGGGAGACTATGGCTACACCTTC. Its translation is CASSYGQGGGDYGYTF.